This T cell receptor beta chain was recovered during a study of T-cell memory formation after mild COVID-19. This clonotype was counted only a few times. Trimming pared 5 bases from V and 10 bases from J, leaving 12 bases between. This CDR3 spans 13 amino acids. CDR1 and CDR2 (germline): MNHEY, SVGAGI. TCRdb recomputed calls from the 5' RACE reads with MiXCR, one row per CDR3 protein. The table has 300,000 to 400,000 distinct CDR3 sequences, around 27% seen once. The clonotype was recovered from an adult woman who had mild COVID-19 (a few samples of this study predate the infection). Cell type and time point are not known. The chain has TRBV6-5 and TRBJ1-6; no definite D call. Sequenced input: PBMCs or a T cell subset sorted from them (not recorded which). CDR3 region: CASSRAQRSPLHF. The CDR3 region has the DNA TGTGCCAGCAGTCGGGCCCAGAGGTCACCCCTCCACTTT.